Shown below are 32 T cell receptor beta chains from a single sample sequenced in a study of molecular identifiers for immune sequencing clone quantification. A single record per CDR3 protein comes from TCRdb applying MiXCR to the PCR reads. The sample includes approximately 100,000 distinct CDR3 sequences, 35% to 40% seen only once; the top ten take roughly 4.2%. The sequenced material came from naive CD8+ T cells from blood, with Jurkat cell RNA spiked in. The subset is: FACS-sorted CD8+CD4-CCR7+CD45RA+ naive T cells. The receptors stem from a human donor in good health. Some libraries in this study had Jurkat cell RNA spiked in.

The gene calls are TRBV5-6 and TRBJ2-1, with D hard to call. V was clipped by 6 bases and J by 9 bases, with 19 bases between them. CDR1 is SGHDT and CDR2 is YYEEEE in the germline V gene. This CDR3 has 14 amino acids. CDR3 sequence reads: CASNSDGRSPEQFF. The CDR3 DNA sequence: TGTGCCAGCAACTCGGACGGCCGTTCCCCTGAGCAGTTCTTC.

This clonotype was observed many times. This chain links TRBV7-9 with TRBJ2-7; D might be TRBD1 or TRBD2, each matching 5 bases. The CDR3 is made up of 15 amino acids. Germline V CDR1 and CDR2: SEHNR, FQNEAQ (reference sequence). V lost 0 bases and J 0 bases, leaving 9 bases between the germline ends. The CDR3 DNA is TGTGCCAGCAGCTTAGCGGCAGGGACCTCCTACGAGCAGTACTTC. It is translated as CASSLAAGTSYEQYF.

As concerns this clonotype: Without the conserved terminal phenylalanine or tryptophan, this CDR3 likely stems from a read error. The gene calls are TRBV12-3 or TRBV12-4 and TRBJ2-5, with D possibly TRBD2 on 5 matching bases. Between the trimmed V and J ends, which lost 5 bases and 2 bases, there was a span of 15 bases. This CDR3 region has 15 residues. CDR3 protein: CASSHPTGKQETQYI. The CDR3 region has the DNA TGTGCCAGCAGTCATCCAACGGGGAAGCAAGAGACCCAGTACATC.

This sequence joins TRBV6-2 or TRBV6-3 and TRBJ2-1, with 7 positions matching TRBD2. Trimming removed 3 bases from V and 4 bases from J; junction bases left unmatched: 6. The CDR3 is made up of 15 amino acids. The germline CDR1 and CDR2 sequences are MNHEY and SVGEGT. The CDR3 DNA reads TGTGCCAGCAGTTATCTCTCTAGCGGTTACAATGAGCAGTTCTTC. It codes for CASSYLSSGYNEQFF.

The rearrangement joins TRBV6-2 or TRBV6-3 to TRBJ1-5; possible D gene TRBD1, 6 bases. Germline V lookup: CDR1 MNHEY, CDR2 SVGEGT. The V and J ends lost 5 bases and 4 bases respectively, with 21 bases between them. The length of the CDR3 is 17 residues. The CDR3 coding sequence is TGTGCCAGCAGTCTGAACCCGCCGGGACACACAAATCAGCCCCAGCATTTT. It is translated as CASSLNPPGHTNQPQHF.

This clonotype has a handful of counts. The J gene is TRBJ2-4, the V gene TRBV10-3, with 8 nucleotides matching TRBD1. The CDR3 consists of 18 residues. Germline V gives CDR1 ENHRY, CDR2 SYGVKD. The V segment lost 3 bases and the J segment 1 base; nucleotides outside the gene matches: 11. CDR3 in DNA: TGTGCCATCAGTGACGACAGGGGCCCCTCGGGGGCCAAAAACATTCAGTACTTC. This gives the protein CAISDDRGPSGAKNIQYF.

This clonotype was picked up many times. The J gene is TRBJ1-1, the V gene TRBV28, with a possible D match to TRBD1 (5 bases). The CDR3 is 13 amino acids. V lost 3 bases and J lost 11, with 16 bases in between. Per germline, CDR1 MDHEN and CDR2 SYDVKM. The CDR3 loop reads CASSFKEGPSAFF. CDR3 bases: TGTGCCAGCAGTTTTAAAGAGGGGCCCTCGGCTTTCTTT.

With regard to this clonotype: A read error may explain this, as a much larger clone is one base away. The chain uses TRBV18 and TRBJ2-2, with 8 bases matching TRBD1. CDR1 and CDR2 (germline): KGHSH, LQKENI. The CDR3 extends over 20 amino acids. CDR3 loop: CASSPNPPDRAFVRAGELIF. CDR3 bases: TGTGCCAGCTCACCAAACCCCCCGGACAGGGCGTTTGTCAGAGCCGGGGAGCTGATTTTT.

In this sample, this clonotype turned up a few times. This chain uses TRBV9 with TRBJ2-5; D is unresolved. CDR1 SGDLS and CDR2 YYNGEE come from the germline V gene. V dropped 0 bases and J dropped 5 bases, with 11 bases sitting between them. The CDR3 has 14 amino acids. CDR3 DNA: TGTGCCAGCAGCGTAGGCGGACCCGCGGAGACCCAGTACTTC. It yields the protein CASSVGGPAETQYF.

The chain joins TRBV13 to TRBJ2-3; 13 positions agree with TRBD2. The CDR3 length is 16 residues. The junction had 5 bases not matched to a gene; V was cut back by 4 bases and J by 4 bases. CDR1 and CDR2 (germline): PRHDT, FYEKMQ (reference sequence). CDR3 residues: CASSSGLAGVSDTQYF. CDR3 sequence (DNA): TGTGCCAGCAGCTCCGGACTAGCGGGAGTGTCAGATACGCAGTATTTT.

This clonotype was seen a single time. A much larger clone lies a single base off, so this may be a read error. The chain joins TRBV28 to TRBJ2-7, with D possibly called TRBD1 or TRBD2 (5 bases each). The CDR3 is 15 amino acids. Germline CDR1 and CDR2: MDHEN and SYDVKM. In DNA form, the CDR3 reads TGTGCCCGCAGCCTGAGGGGTCAGCGGTCCTACGAGCAGTACTTC. Translated, it gives CARSLRGQRSYEQYF.

This clonotype has more than one count but fewer than ten. The V gene is TRBV19, the J gene TRBJ2-3; tentatively, D is TRBD2 (5 bases). The CDR3 spans 16 residues. V shed 10 bases and J shed 3 bases, with 23 bases lying between them. CDR1 is LNHDA, CDR2 SQIVND, per germline (reference sequence). CDR3 region: CATNTGGPGRTDTQYF. CDR3 nucleotides: TGTGCCACCAATACCGGTGGCCCGGGGAGAACAGATACGCAGTATTTT.

With respect to this clonotype: A much larger clone lies one base from this, so it may be a read error. The chain recombines TRBV29-1 with TRBJ2-4, with D unresolved. Germline CDR1 reads SQVTM; CDR2 reads ANQGSEA. This CDR3 is built from 12 residues. The CDR3 is CSVLRNKYIQYF. CDR3 sequence (DNA): TGCAGCGTCTTGCGGAACAAATACATTCAGTACTTC.

This clonotype appeared a few times. The limits of the CDR3 on the DNA are not certain, so only TCRdb's listed CDR3 is given. The rearrangement uses TRBV7-6 and TRBJ2-7; the table's D call, TRBD1, has no DNA check behind it. Termini included, the CDR3 measures 14 amino acids. The germline V gene has CDR1 SGHVS and CDR2 FNYEAQ. CDR3 region: CASSFGPGDYEQYF.

This clonotype was seen just once. The chain carries TRBV3-1 and TRBJ2-1, with 10 positions matching TRBD2. J gave up 8 bases and V 1 base, and 8 bases lay outside the gene matches. CDR1 LGHDT and CDR2 YNNKEL come from the germline V gene (reference sequence). The CDR3 covers 16 residues. The CDR3 spells CASSQVTSGFYYEQFF. The CDR3 region has the DNA TGTGCCAGCAGCCAAGTGACTAGCGGGTTTTACTATGAGCAGTTCTTC.

This clonotype was seen repeatedly, ten times or more. The rearrangement links TRBV5-1 to TRBJ2-5; possibly TRBD1 or TRBD2 for D (5 bases each). Germline V gene sequence: CDR1 SGHRS, CDR2 YFSETQ. The length of the CDR3 is 11 residues. V was cut by 4 bases and J by 4 bases, with 5 bases left in between. CDR3 sequence reads: CASSGGETQYF. CDR3 sequence (DNA): TGCGCCAGCAGCGGGGGAGAGACCCAGTACTTC.

This chain joins TRBV5-6 and TRBJ1-3; D unclear. Germline loops: CDR1 SGHDT, CDR2 YYEEEE. The CDR3 is made up of 13 amino acids. Trimming cost V 0 bases and J 7 bases, with 8 bases left between them. The DNA of the CDR3 is TGTGCCAGCAGCTTGGGGTCGTGGAACACCATATATTTT. Protein product: CASSLGSWNTIYF.

This clonotype was recorded at least ten times. The chain employs TRBV7-6 and TRBJ2-5; D uncertain. The CDR3 covers 14 residues. Germline V gene lookup returns CDR1 SGHVS and CDR2 FNYEAQ. V lost 4 bases and J lost 4, with 13 bases in between. The CDR3 DNA sequence: TGTGCCAGCAGCTCCTCGCTCCAGAGAGAGACCCAGTACTTC. Translated: CASSSSLQRETQYF.

This clonotype was seen many times. This chain connects TRBV20-1 to TRBJ2-3; D not resolved. Germline V gene sequence: CDR1 DFQATT, CDR2 SNEGSKA (reference sequence). V was cut by 7 bases and J by 5 bases, with 13 bases left in between. CDR3 length equals 12 residues. CDR3 region: CSGTVAGDTQYF. CDR3 sequence (DNA): TGCAGTGGAACAGTGGCCGGAGATACGCAGTATTTT.

The chain has TRBV6-2 or TRBV6-3 and TRBJ2-7, with a tentative D call TRBD2 (6 bases). In germline, CDR1 is MNHEY, CDR2 SVGEGT. The V end lost 8 bases, the J end lost 2 bases, and 16 bases lay between the germline ends. The CDR3 runs to 14 residues. CDR3 nucleotides: TGTGCCAGCTCGGAGGGTTGGACCCCCTACGAGCAGTACTTC. This gives the protein CASSEGWTPYEQYF.

The J gene is TRBJ2-5, the V gene TRBV27; D is undetermined. This CDR3 contains 14 residues. CDR1 and CDR2 from the germline V gene are MNHEY and SMNVEV (reference sequence). Trimming left V 3 bases short and J 9 bases short, with 17 bases between. The CDR3, as DNA: TGTGCCAGCAGTTTCGGGCCTAGGAGTCTTGCCCAGTACTTC. This sequence encodes CASSFGPRSLAQYF.

The genes are TRBV2 and TRBJ1-3; D may be TRBD1 (5 bases). Trimming took 0 bases from V and 1 from J, leaving 7 bases between them. This CDR3 spans 15 amino acids. Germline V CDR1 and CDR2: SNHLY, FYNNEI. The CDR3 DNA sequence: TGTGCCAGCAGTGAAGCTGGGGGTTCTGGAAACACCATATATTTT. Encoded protein: CASSEAGGSGNTIYF.

This clonotype was recorded a few times. The CDR3 loop reads CSTFSSSGANVLTF. CDR3 coding DNA: TGCAGCACTTTCTCTAGCTCTGGGGCCAACGTCCTGACTTTC. The chain uses TRBV29-1 and TRBJ2-6; unclear D gene. The CDR3 covers 14 residues. V dropped 8 bases and J dropped 0 bases, with 11 bases sitting between them. In germline, CDR1 is SQVTM, CDR2 ANQGSEA.

The chain employs TRBV10-2 and TRBJ2-5, with D uncertain. The germline CDR1 and CDR2 sequences are WSHSY and SAAADI. This CDR3 comprises 16 residues. With 8 bases removed from V and 1 base from J, the gap between germline ends came to 20 bases. This chain's CDR3 is CASGLAGSWPQETQYF. In DNA, the CDR3 is TGCGCCAGCGGCTTGGCAGGATCTTGGCCCCAAGAGACCCAGTACTTC.

The chain links TRBV6-5 to TRBJ2-2; 8 nucleotides line up with TRBD1. J gave up 3 bases and V 6 bases, and 12 bases lay outside the gene matches. Germline V gene lookup returns CDR1 MNHEY and CDR2 SVGAGI. This CDR3 is built from 17 residues. CDR3 in DNA: TGTGCCAGCAGCATCTTTGGACAGGGACTCTACACCGGGGAGCTGTTTTTT. Translation gives CASSIFGQGLYTGELFF.

The chain carries TRBV7-6 and TRBJ2-1; tentative D call: TRBD2 (6 bases). Germline lookup yields CDR1 SGHVS and CDR2 FNYEAQ. V was pared by 1 base and J by 8 bases, with 15 bases between. CDR3 length: 15 amino acids. As DNA, the CDR3 is TGTGCCAGCAGCTTAGGGGGCGGGAAAGACGATGAGCAGTTCTTC. Its translation: CASSLGGGKDDEQFF.

This clonotype was counted at least ten times. The CDR3 here is CASSFGTGRYEQYF. CDR3 bases: TGTGCCAGCAGCTTCGGAACGGGACGGTACGAGCAGTACTTC. This chain uses TRBV5-6 with TRBJ2-7; D possibly uses TRBD1 or TRBD2 (5 bases each). V was cut by 2 bases and J by 4 bases, with 13 bases left in between. The V gene's germline CDR1 is SGHDT and CDR2 YYEEEE. The CDR3 totals 14 residues.

The genes are TRBV5-6 and TRBJ1-5; D may be TRBD1 (5 bases). Germline-derived CDR1 and CDR2 are SGHDT and YYEEEE. CDR3 size: 15 residues. Trimming shortened V by 4 bases and J by 7 bases, and 18 bases separated the two germline ends. The CDR3 DNA reads as TGTGCCAGCAGCCCAGGGTCCGGGGGTAACCAGCCCCAGCATTTT. This translates into CASSPGSGGNQPQHF. Full variable domain (rest looked up from reference TRBV5-6 and TRBJ1-5): DAGVTQSPTHLIKTRGQQVTLRCSPKSGHDTVSWYQQALGQGPQFIFQYYEEEERQRGNFPDRFSGHQFPNYSSELNVNALLLGDSALYLCASSPGSGGNQPQHFGDGTRLSIL.

This clonotype was detected only a few times. The chain combines TRBV20-1 with TRBJ2-2, with 8 bases fitting TRBD1. The V gene end was trimmed by 5 bases and the J gene end by 1 base; junction bases not matched to a gene: 18. The germline V gene has CDR1 DFQATT and CDR2 SNEGSKA (reference sequence). This CDR3 region has 19 residues. CDR3 DNA sequence: TGCAGTGCTGCTGACAGGGGTGACTTGGGCCGCCTGAACACCGGGGAGCTGTTTTTT. It translates to CSAADRGDLGRLNTGELFF.

The chain uses TRBV12-3 or TRBV12-4 and TRBJ1-5; D is ambiguous. Trimming removed 6 bases from V and 3 bases from J, with 15 bases in between. The CDR3 covers 15 residues. The CDR3 protein is CASSRGGIYNQPQHF. CDR3 coding DNA: TGTGCCAGCAGCCGGGGAGGGATCTACAATCAGCCCCAGCATTTT.

The chain carries TRBV4-3 and TRBJ1-1; tentatively, D is TRBD1 (5 bases). Germline-derived CDR1 and CDR2 are LGHNA and YSLEER. Trimming cost V 3 bases and J 1 base, with 9 bases left between them. The CDR3 has 14 amino acids. The chain's CDR3 is CASSQGLGNTEAFF. In nucleotides, the CDR3 is TGCGCCAGCAGCCAGGGGCTCGGGAACACTGAAGCTTTCTTT.

As to this clonotype: A much larger clone differs by one base, so this may be a read error. The chain couples TRBV9 to TRBJ2-3; TRBD1 agrees at 8 bases. Germline V CDR1 and CDR2: SGDLS, YYNGEE. The ends lost 4 bases at V and 4 bases at J; junction bases unmatched: 8. The CDR3 has 15 residues. The CDR3 is CASSYTGGGSDTQYF. The CDR3 region has the DNA TGTGCCAGCAGCTATACAGGGGGTGGCTCAGATACGCAGTATTTT.